The source of this T cell receptor beta chain is a study of T cell responses to AZD1222 COVID-19 vaccine. The V end lost 3 bases, the J end lost 7 bases, and 15 bases lay between the germline ends. Germline assignment: CDR1 ENHRY and CDR2 SYGVKD. CDR3 length: 15 amino acids. Sequencing used immunoSEQ multiplex PCR; TCRdb keeps in-frame clones, though not all of them. The sample carries approximately 150,000 clones, approximately 94% recorded once. The TCR comes from an adult who received the AZD1222 COVID-19 vaccine. The sequences come from peripheral blood, collected 28 days after the second AZD1222 dose. The chain has TRBV10-3 and TRBJ1-4; TRBD1 might be the D (6 bases). In DNA form, the CDR3 reads TGTGCCATCAGTGAAACCCAGGGGTTAGGTGAAAAACTGTTTTTT. This sequence encodes CAISETQGLGEKLFF.